This T cell receptor beta chain was found in a study of post-analysis software for immune sequencing data (dated by TCRdb to the mid-2010s). Concerning the study at large: Relapsing-remitting, secondary progressive and progressive-relapsing multiple sclerosis were recorded as disease courses, and subtype annotation was lacking for some patients. A subset of samples was prepared in parallel using single-end sample barcoding, then pooled and co-amplified after Illumina adapter ligation. The patient repertoires were set against 10 to 11 previously published healthy control repertoires from donors whose ages ranged from about 6 to 25 years. What the work shows at the level of the full study, not this receptor alone: Multiple sclerosis patients had significantly lower normalized Chao1 diversity than controls, a result that suggests substantial peripheral T-cell clonal expansion. The control group was slightly older than the multiple sclerosis patient group. Direct clustering with F measure showed strong co-clustering of samples prepared in the same batch, prompting a batch-effect correction. Significantly higher frequencies in patients than in controls were found for roughly 5 TRBV segments, including TRBV5-6, TRBV5-1 and TRBV20-1.

To demonstrate the VDJtools post-analysis software, TCR beta repertoires were profiled from the peripheral blood of roughly 14 young patients with multiple sclerosis. The multiple sclerosis patients were children and adolescents ranging in age from roughly 6 to 15 years. About this clonotype itself: Its binding antigen is unknown. Base-call qualities are not available, and no considerably larger clone is one nucleotide away.

Libraries were built with PCR. TCRdb names Illumina HiSeq 2500 as the instrument used. To reduce PCR and sequencing biases, unique molecular identifiers were incorporated into the TCR beta cDNA libraries. Roughly 500,000 cDNA molecules were obtained for every 1 to 10 million input T cells, so each molecule roughly corresponded to one T cell. Patient libraries were prepared and sequenced with the same protocol used for the earlier healthy control dataset. Samples belonging to the same batch were prepared together, multiplexed and sequenced on a shared HiSeq lane. The authors' analysis ran thus. MIGEC handled the raw barcoded reads, throwing out single-read molecular identifier groups before consensus assembly and CDR3 extraction. Clonotype tables were post-analysed with VDJtools, and diversity was normalized by down-sampling all datasets to the smallest sample size. To correct batch-related cross-sample contamination, repertoire overlap clustering matched CDR3 amino acid sequences but not nucleotide sequences. Using fastp at Q25 and MiXCR, TCRdb reprocessed the public reads and kept productive beta chains. Rows merge per CDR3 protein into single entries with the most common DNA and genes. The V and J calls follow TCRdb's processing rather than the paper's. The table for this sample lists a few hundred thousand distinct CDR3 sequences; about 40% of them were counted only once. 7.5% to 8.5% of the sample goes to the ten largest clones.

The CDR3 starts with the cysteine, ends with the phenylalanine, and has 15 residues. This entry keeps only the CDR3 DNA: 45 bases, framed from base 1. V lost 4 bases and J lost 0 bases; the stretch between them is 7 bases long. Per the germline V gene (reference sequence), SGHAT is the CDR1 and FQDESV is the CDR2. The chain joins TRBV11-1 to TRBJ2-6; the D gene cannot be resolved reliably. The receptor comes from a girl aged 2-10 years with multiple sclerosis. Sequenced: blood. The CDR3 here reads CASSSSLSGANVLTF. The sequenced DNA: TGTGCCAGCAGCTCCTCCCTCTCTGGGGCCAACGTCCTGACTTTC.